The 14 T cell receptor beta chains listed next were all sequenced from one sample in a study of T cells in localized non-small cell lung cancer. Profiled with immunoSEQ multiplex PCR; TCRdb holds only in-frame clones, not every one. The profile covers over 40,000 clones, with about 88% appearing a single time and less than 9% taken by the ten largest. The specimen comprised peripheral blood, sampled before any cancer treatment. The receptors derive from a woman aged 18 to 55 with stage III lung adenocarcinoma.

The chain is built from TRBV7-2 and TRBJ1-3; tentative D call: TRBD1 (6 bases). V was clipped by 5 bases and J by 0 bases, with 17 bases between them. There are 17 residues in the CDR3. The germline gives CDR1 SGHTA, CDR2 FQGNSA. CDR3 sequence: CASSEGGGIRSGNTIYF. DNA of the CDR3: TGTGCCAGCAGCGAAGGGGGAGGGATTCGCTCTGGAAACACCATATATTTT.

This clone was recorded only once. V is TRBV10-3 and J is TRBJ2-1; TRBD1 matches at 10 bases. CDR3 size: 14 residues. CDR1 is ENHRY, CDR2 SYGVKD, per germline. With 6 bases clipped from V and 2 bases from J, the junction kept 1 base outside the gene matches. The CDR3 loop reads CAIRDRGTYNEQFF. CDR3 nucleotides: TGTGCCATCAGGGACAGGGGGACCTACAATGAGCAGTTCTTC.

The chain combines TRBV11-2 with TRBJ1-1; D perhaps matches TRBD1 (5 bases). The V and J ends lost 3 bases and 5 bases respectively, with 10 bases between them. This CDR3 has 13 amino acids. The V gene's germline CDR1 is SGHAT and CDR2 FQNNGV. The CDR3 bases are TGTGCCAGCAGCTTGGCCAGGGTTACTGAAGCTTTCTTT. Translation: CASSLARVTEAFF.

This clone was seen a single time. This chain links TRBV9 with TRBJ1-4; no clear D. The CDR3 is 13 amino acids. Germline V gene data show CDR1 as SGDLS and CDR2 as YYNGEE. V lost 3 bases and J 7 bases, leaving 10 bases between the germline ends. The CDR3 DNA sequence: TGTGCCAGCAGCGAATCCCGGGGTGAAAAACTGTTTTTT. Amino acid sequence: CASSESRGEKLFF.

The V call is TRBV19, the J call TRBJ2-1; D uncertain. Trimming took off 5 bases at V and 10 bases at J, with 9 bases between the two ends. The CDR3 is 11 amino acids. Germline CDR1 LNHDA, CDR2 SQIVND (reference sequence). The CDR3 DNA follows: TGTGCCAGTAGTCCAGGAATCGAGCAGTTCTTC. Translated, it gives CASSPGIEQFF. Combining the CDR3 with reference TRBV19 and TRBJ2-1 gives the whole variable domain DGGITQSPKYLFRKEGQNVTLSCEQNLNHDAMYWYRQDPGQGLRLIYYSQIVNDFQKGDIAEGYSVSREKKESFPLTVTSAQKNPTAFYLCASSPGIEQFFGPGTRLTVL.

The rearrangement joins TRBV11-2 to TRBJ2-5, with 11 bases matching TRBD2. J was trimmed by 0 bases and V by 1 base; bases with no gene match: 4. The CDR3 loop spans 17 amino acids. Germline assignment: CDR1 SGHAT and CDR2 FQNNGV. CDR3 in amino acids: CASSLGVAGGYQETQYF. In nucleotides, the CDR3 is TGTGCCAGCAGCTTAGGGGTAGCGGGGGGGTACCAAGAGACCCAGTACTTC.

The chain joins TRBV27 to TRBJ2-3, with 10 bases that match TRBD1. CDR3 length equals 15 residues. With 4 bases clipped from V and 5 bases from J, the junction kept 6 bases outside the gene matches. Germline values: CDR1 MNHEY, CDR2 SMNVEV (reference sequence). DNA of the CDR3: TGTGCCAGCAGTTCCGGGACAGGGGTTGTAGATACGCAGTATTTT. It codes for CASSSGTGVVDTQYF.

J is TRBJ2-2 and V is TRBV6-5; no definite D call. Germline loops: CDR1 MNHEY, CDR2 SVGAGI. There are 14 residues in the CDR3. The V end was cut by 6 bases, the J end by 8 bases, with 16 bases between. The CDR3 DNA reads TGTGCCAGCAGACGCACGGTCCTATCTGGGGAGCTGTTTTTT. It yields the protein CASRRTVLSGELFF.

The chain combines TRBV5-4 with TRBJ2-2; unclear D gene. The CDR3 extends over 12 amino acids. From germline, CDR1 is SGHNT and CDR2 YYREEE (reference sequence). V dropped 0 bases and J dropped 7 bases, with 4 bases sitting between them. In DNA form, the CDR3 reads TGTGCCAGCAGCTTGGACGTCGGGGAGCTGTTTTTT. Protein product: CASSLDVGELFF.

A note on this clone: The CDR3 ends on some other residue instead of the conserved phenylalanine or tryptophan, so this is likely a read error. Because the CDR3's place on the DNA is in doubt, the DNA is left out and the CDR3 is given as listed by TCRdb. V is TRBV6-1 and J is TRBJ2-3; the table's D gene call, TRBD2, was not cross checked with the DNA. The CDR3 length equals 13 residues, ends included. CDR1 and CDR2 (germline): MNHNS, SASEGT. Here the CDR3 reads CASSEGESGTPFC.

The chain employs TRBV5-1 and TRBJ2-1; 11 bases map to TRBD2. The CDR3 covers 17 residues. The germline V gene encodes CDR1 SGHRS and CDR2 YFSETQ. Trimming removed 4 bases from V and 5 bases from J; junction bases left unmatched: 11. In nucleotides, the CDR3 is TGCGCCAGCAGCACTAGTCCGGGACTAGCGGAAAACAATGAGCAGTTCTTC. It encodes CASSTSPGLAENNEQFF.

CDR3 amino acids: CASSNMGGGNTGELFF. Here the CDR3 DNA reads TGTGCCAGCAGCAACATGGGGGGCGGGAACACCGGGGAGCTGTTTTTT. This chain connects TRBV7-2 to TRBJ2-2; possibly TRBD1 or TRBD2 for D (6 bases each). The CDR3 has 16 residues. Germline CDR1 is SGHTA and CDR2 is FQGNSA. V was shortened by 5 bases and J by 1 base, with 14 bases between the two germline ends.

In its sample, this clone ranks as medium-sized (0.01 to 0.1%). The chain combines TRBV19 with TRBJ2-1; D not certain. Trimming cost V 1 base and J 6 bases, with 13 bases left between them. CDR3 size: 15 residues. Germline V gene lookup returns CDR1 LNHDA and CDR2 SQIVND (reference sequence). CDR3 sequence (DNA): TGTGCCAGTAGTATAGGACCGCTAGAGTCCAATGAGCAGTTCTTC. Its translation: CASSIGPLESNEQFF.

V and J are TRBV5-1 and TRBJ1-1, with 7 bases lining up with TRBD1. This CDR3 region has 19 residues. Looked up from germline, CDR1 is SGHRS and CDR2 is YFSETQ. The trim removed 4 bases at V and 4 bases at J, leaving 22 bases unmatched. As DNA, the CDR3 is TGCGCCAGCAGCGGCGCGCTAATTGGGACAGAGGCCGGGTTCACTGAAGCTTTCTTT. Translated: CASSGALIGTEAGFTEAFF.